The sequence of this T cell receptor beta chain was determined in a study of blood T cell repertoires in COVID-19. Turning to the study itself: COVID-19 samples from acute and convalescent phases originated in the United States, Italy and Spain. PBMCs, B-cell-depleted T cells, or T cells were the source of the cDNA or gDNA that made up the material.

Trimming removed 6 bases at V and 3 bases at J, with 12 bases between. CDR3 size: 13 residues. Germline V gives CDR1 MNHEY, CDR2 SVGAGI. In the authors' methods: Reference gene primer amplification gave estimated nucleated cell counts. The table came from immunoSEQ multiplex PCR; TCRdb's copy has only in-frame clones and leaves some out. The V and J calls and the clone size are those of that table, but D and trimming were determined from the DNA. The profile shows some 150,000 clones, roughly 90% of them singletons. This clone was detected only once. The TCR sequence derives from a human donor in a cohort sampled during active COVID-19. The sequenced sample consisted of peripheral blood. The chain is built from TRBV6-5 and TRBJ2-7, with a weak D call TRBD2 (6 bases). The CDR3 here is CASRLARYYEQYF. The CDR3 nucleotides read TGTGCCAGCAGGCTAGCGAGATACTACGAGCAGTACTTC.